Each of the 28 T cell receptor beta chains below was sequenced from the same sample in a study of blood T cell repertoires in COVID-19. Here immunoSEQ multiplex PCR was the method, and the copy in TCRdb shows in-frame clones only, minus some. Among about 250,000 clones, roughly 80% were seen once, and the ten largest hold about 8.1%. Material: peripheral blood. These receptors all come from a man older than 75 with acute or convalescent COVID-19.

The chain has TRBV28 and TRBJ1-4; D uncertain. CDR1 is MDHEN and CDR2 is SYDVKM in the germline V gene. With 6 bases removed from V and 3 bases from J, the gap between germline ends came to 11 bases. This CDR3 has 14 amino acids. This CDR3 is CASSFRHPNEKLFF. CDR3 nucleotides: TGTGCCAGCAGCTTCCGACATCCTAATGAAAAACTGTTTTTT.

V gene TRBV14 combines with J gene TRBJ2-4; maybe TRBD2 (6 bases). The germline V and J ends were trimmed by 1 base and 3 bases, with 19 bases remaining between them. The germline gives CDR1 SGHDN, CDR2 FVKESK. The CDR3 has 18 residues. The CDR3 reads CASSQGSGLLEGKNIQYF. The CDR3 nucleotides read TGTGCCAGCAGCCAAGGCTCGGGACTTCTGGAGGGCAAAAACATTCAGTACTTC.

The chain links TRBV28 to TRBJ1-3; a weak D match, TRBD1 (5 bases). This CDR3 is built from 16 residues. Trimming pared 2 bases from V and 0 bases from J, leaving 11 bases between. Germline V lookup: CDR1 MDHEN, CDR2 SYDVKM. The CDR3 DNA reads TGTGCCAGCAGTTTAGCGGGACGGATCTCTGGAAACACCATATATTTT. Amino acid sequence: CASSLAGRISGNTIYF.

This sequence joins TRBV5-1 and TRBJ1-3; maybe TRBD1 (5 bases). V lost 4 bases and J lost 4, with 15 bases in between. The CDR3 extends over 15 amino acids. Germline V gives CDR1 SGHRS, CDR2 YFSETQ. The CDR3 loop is CASSPSGTEGNTIYF. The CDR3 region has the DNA TGCGCCAGCAGCCCAAGCGGGACGGAGGGAAACACCATATATTTT.

CDR3 DNA: TGTGCCAGCAGTTACTTACAGCTTGGGGGCTACACCTTC. This sequence encodes CASSYLQLGGYTF. The genes are TRBV6-5 and TRBJ1-2; no clear D gene. The ends were cut back, 1 base at V and 8 bases at J, with 11 bases in the middle. The CDR3 is made up of 13 amino acids. Germline V gene sequence: CDR1 MNHEY, CDR2 SVGAGI.

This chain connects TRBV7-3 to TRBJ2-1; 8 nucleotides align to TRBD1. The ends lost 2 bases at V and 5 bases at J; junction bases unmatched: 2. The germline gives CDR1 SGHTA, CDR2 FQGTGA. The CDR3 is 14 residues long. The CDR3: CASSLQGANNEQFF. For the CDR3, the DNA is TGTGCCAGCAGCTTACAGGGGGCTAACAATGAGCAGTTCTTC.

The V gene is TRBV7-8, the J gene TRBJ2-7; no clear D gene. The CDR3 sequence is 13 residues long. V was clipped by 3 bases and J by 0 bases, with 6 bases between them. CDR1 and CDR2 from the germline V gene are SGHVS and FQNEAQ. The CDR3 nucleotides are TGTGCCAGCAGCTTGCCTAACTCCTACGAGCAGTACTTC. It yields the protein CASSLPNSYEQYF.

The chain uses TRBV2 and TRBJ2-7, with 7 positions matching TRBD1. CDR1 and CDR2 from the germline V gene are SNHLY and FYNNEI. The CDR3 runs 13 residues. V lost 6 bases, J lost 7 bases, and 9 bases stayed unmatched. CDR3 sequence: CASSWTGSREQYF. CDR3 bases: TGTGCCAGCAGCTGGACAGGTTCTAGAGAGCAGTACTTC.

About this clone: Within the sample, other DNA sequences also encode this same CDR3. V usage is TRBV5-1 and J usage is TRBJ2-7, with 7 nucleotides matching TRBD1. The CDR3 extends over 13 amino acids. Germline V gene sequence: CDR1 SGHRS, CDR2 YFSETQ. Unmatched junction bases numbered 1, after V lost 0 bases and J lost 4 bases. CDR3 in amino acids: CASSLEQGYEQYF. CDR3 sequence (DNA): TGCGCCAGCAGCTTGGAACAGGGGTACGAGCAGTACTTC.

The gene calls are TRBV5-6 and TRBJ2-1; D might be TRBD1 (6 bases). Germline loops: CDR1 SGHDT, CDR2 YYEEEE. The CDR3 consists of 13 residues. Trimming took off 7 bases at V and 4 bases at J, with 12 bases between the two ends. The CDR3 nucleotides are TGTGCCAGCGTCCAGGGGAATTACAATGAGCAGTTCTTC. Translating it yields CASVQGNYNEQFF.

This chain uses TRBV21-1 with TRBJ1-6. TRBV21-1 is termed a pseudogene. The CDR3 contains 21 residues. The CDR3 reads CASGKREGTAPITVHNSPLHF. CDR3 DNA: TGTGCCAGCGGTAAGCGGGAGGGGACGGCGCCCATAACGGTCCATAATTCACCCCTCCACTTT.

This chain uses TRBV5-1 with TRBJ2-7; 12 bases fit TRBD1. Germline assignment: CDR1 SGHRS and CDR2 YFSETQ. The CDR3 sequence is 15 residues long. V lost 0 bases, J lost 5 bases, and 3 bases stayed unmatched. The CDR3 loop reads CASSLAGQGAHEQYF. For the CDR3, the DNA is TGCGCCAGCAGCTTGGCGGGACAGGGGGCCCACGAGCAGTACTTC.

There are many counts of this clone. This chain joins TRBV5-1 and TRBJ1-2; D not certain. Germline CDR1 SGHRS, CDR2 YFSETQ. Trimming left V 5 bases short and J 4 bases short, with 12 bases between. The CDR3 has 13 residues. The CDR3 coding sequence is TGCGCCAGCAGTTATAAGCAACTCTATGGCTACACCTTC. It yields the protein CASSYKQLYGYTF.

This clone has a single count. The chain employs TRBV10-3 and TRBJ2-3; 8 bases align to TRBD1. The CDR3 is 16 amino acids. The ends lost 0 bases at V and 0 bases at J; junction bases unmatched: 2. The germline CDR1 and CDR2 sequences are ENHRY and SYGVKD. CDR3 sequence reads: CAISESWTGSTDTQYF. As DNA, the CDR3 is TGTGCCATCAGTGAGTCGTGGACAGGGAGCACAGATACGCAGTATTTT.

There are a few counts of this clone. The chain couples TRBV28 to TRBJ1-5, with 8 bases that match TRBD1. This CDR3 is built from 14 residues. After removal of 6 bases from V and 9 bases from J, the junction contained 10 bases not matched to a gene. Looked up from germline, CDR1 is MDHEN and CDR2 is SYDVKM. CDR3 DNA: TGTGCCAGCAGAAGGACAGGGATATTGTGGCCCCAGCATTTT. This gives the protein CASRRTGILWPQHF.

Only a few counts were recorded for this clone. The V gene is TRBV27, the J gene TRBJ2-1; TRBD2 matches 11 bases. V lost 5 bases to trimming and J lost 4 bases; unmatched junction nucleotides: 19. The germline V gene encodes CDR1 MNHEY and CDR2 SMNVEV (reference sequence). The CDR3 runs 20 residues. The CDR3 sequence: CASSLLPIAGGLIRYNEQFF. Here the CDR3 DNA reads TGTGCCAGCAGTCTCCTACCTATAGCGGGAGGGCTTATACGGTACAATGAGCAGTTCTTC.

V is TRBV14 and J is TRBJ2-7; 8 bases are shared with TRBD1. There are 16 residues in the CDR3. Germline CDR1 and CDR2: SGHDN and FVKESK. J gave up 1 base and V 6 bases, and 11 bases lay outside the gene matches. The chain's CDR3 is CASRNSGTGSSYEQYF. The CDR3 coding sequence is TGTGCCAGCAGAAATTCCGGGACAGGTTCGTCCTACGAGCAGTACTTC.

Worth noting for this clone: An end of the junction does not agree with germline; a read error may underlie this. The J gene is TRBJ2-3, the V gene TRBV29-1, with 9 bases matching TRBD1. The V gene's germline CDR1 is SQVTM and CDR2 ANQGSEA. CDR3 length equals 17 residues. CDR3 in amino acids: CSVEGTGKIPRGDTQYF. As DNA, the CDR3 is TGCAGCGTCGAAGGGACAGGGAAAATTCCGCGGGGAGATACGCAGTATTTT.

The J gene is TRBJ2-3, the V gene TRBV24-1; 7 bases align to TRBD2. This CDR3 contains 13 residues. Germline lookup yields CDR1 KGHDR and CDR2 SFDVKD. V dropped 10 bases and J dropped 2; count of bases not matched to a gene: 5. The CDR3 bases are TGTGCCACGAATCTAGCGGACACAGATACGCAGTATTTT. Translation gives CATNLADTDTQYF.

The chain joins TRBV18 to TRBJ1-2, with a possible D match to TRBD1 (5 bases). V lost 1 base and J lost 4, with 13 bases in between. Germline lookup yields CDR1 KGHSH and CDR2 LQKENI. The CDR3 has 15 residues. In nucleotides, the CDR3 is TGTGCCAGCTCACCACTTTTTCTGGGGGGCTATGGCTACACCTTC. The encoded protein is CASSPLFLGGYGYTF.

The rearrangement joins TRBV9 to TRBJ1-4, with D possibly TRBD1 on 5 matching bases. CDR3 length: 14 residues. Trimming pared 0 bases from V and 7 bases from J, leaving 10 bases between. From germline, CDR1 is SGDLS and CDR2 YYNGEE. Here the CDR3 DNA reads TGTGCCAGCAGCGTAGCAGGGTTTGGTGAAAAACTGTTTTTT. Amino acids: CASSVAGFGEKLFF.

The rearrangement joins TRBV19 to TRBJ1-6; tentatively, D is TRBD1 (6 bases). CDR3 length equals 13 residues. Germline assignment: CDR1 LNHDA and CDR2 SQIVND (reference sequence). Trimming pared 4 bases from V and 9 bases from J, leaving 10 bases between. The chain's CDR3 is CASSTYRASPLHF. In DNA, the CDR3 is TGTGCCAGTAGTACCTACAGGGCTTCACCCCTCCACTTT.

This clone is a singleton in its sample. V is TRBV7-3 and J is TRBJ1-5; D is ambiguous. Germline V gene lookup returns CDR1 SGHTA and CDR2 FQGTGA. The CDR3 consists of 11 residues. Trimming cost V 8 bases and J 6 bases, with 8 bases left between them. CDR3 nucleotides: TGTGCCAGCCCGAGTTGTCAGCCCCAGCATTTT. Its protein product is CASPSCQPQHF. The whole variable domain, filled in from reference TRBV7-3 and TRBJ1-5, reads GAGVSQTPSNKVTEKGKYVELRCDPISGHTALYWYRQSLGQGPEFLIYFQGTGAADDSGLPNDRFFAVRPEGSVSTLKIQRTERGDSAVYLCASPSCQPQHFGDGTRLSIL.

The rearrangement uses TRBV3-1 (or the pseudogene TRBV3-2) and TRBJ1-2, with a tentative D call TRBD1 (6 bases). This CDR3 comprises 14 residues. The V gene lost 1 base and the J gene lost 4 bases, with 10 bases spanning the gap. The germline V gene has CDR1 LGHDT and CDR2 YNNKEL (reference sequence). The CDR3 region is CASSQGRTVYGYTF. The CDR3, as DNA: TGTGCCAGCAGCCAAGGTAGGACAGTCTATGGCTACACCTTC.

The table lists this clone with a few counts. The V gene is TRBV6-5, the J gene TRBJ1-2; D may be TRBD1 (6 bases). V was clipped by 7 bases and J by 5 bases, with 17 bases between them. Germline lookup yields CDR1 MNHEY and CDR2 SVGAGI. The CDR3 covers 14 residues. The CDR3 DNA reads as TGTGCCAGCACCCGGGACAACGATCGGTATGGCTACACCTTC. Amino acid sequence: CASTRDNDRYGYTF.

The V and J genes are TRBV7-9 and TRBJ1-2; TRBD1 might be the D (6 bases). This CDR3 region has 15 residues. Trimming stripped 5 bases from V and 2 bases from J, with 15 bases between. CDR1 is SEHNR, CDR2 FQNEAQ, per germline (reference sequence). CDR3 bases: TGTGCCAGCAGCCCTTCGGGGGGGGCAAACTATGGCTACACCTTC. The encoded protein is CASSPSGGANYGYTF.

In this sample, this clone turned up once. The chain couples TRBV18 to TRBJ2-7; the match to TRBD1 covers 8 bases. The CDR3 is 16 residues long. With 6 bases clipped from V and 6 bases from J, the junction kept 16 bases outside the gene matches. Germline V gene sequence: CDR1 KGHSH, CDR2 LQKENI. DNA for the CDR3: TGTGCCAGCTCCCCTCAGCCTCTGCAGGGGGCGGGCGAGCAGTACTTC. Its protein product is CASSPQPLQGAGEQYF.

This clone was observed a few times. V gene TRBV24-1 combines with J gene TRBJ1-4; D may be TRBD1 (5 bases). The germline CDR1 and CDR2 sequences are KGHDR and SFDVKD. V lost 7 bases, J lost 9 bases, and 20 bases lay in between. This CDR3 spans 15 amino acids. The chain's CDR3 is CATSGGLGAGQKLFF. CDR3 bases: TGTGCCACCAGCGGGGGACTCGGGGCCGGACAAAAACTGTTTTTT.